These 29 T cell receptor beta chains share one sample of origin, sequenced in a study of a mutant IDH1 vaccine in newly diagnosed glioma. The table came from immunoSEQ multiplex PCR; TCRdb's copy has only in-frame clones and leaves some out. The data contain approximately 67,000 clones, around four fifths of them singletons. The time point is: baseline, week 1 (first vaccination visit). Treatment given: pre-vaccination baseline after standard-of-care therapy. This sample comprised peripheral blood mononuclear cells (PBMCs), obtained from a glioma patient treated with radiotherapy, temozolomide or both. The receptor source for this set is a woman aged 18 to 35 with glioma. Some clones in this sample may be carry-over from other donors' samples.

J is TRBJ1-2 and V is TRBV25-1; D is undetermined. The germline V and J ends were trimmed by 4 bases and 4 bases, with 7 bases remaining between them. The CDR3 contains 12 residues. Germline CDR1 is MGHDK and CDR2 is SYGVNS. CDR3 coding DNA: TGTGCCAGCAGTGGCAGGAGCTATGGCTACACCTTC. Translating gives CASSGRSYGYTF.

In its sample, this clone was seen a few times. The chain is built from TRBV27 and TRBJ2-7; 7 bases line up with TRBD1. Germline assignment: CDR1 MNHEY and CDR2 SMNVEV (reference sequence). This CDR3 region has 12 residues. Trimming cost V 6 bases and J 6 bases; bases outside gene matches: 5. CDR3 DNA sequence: TGTGCCAGCAGCCTCCCAGGGGGCGAGCAGTACTTC. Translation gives CASSLPGGEQYF.

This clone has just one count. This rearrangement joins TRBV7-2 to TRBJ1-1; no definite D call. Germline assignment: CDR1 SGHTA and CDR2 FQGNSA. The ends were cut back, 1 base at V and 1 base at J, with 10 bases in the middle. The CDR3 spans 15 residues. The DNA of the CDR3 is TGTGCCAGCAGCTTAGAGGCCAGCTGGAACACTGAAGCTTTCTTT. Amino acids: CASSLEASWNTEAFF.

The CDR3 is CASSLEWGLGEQYF. CDR3 in DNA: TGCGCCAGCAGCTTGGAGTGGGGGTTGGGCGAGCAGTACTTC. The V call is TRBV5-1, the J call TRBJ2-7; D may match TRBD1 or TRBD2 (5 bases each). The CDR3 length is 14 residues. The ends were cut back, 0 bases at V and 6 bases at J, with 13 bases in the middle. Germline loops: CDR1 SGHRS, CDR2 YFSETQ.

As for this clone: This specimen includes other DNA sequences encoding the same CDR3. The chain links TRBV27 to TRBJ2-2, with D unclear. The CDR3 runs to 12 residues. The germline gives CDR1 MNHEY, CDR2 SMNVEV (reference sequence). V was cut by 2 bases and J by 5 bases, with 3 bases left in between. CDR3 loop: CASSLVTGELFF. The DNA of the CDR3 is TGTGCCAGCAGTTTAGTGACCGGGGAGCTGTTTTTT.

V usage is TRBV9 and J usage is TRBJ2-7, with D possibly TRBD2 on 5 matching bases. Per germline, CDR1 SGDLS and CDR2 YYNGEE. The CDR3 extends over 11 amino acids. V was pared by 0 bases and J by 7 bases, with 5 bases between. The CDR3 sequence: CASSVGGEQYF. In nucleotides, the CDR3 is TGTGCCAGCAGCGTAGGAGGGGAGCAGTACTTC.

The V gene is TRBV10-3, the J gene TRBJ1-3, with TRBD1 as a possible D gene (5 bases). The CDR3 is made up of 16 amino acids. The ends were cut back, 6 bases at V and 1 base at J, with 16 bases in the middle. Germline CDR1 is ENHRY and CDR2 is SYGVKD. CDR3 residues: CAIRWDPERSGNTIYF. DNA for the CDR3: TGTGCCATCAGATGGGACCCTGAGAGGTCTGGAAACACCATATATTTT.

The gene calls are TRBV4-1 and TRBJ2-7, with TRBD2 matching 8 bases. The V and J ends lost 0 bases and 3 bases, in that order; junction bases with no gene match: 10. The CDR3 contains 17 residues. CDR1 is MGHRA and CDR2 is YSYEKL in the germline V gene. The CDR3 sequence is CASSQDLYTSGYYEQYF. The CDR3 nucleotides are TGCGCCAGCAGCCAAGATCTTTACACTAGCGGATACTACGAGCAGTACTTC.

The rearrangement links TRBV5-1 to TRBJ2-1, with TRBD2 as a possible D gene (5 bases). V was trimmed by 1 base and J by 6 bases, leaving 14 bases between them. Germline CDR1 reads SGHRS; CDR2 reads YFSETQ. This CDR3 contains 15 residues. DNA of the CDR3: TGCGCCAGCAGCTTGACCCCCGGCGGAGGCAATGAGCAGTTCTTC. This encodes CASSLTPGGGNEQFF. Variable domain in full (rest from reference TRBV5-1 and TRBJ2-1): KAGVTQTPRYLIKTRGQQVTLSCSPISGHRSVSWYQQTPGQGLQFLFEYFSETQRNKGNFPGRFSGRQFSNSRSEMNVSTLELGDSALYLCASSLTPGGGNEQFFGPGTRLTVL.

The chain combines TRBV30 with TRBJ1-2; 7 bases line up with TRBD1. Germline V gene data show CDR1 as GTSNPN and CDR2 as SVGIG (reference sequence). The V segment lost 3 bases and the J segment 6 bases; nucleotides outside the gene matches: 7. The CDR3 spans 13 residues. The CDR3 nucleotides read TGTGCCTGGAGGACAGGGAAGGGTAATGGCTACACCTTC. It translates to CAWRTGKGNGYTF.

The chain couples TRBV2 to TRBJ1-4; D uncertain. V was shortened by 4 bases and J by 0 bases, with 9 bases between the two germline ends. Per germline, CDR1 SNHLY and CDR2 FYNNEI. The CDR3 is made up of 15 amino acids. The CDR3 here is CASSARTATNEKLFF. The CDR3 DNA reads TGTGCCAGCAGTGCTAGGACTGCAACTAATGAAAAACTGTTTTTT. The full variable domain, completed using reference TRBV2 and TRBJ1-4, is EPEVTQTPSHQVTQMGQEVILRCVPISNHLYFYWYRQILGQKVEFLVSFYNNEISEKSEIFDDQFSVERPDGSNFTLKIRSTKLEDSAMYFCASSARTATNEKLFFGSGTQLSVL.

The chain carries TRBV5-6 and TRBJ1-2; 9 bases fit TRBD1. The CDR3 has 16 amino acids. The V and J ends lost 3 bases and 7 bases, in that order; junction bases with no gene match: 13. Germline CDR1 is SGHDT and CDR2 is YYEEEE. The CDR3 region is CASSSGQGSSLGGYTF. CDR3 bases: TGTGCCAGCAGCTCGGGACAGGGCTCTTCTTTGGGTGGCTACACCTTC.

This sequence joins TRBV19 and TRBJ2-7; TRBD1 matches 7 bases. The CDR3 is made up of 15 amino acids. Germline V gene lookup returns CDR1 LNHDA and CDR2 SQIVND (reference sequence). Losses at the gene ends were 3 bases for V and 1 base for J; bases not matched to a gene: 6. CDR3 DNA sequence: TGTGCCAGTAGTATTCAACCGGGACAGTCCTACGAGCAGTACTTC. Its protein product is CASSIQPGQSYEQYF.

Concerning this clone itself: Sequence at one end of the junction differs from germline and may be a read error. The CDR3 sequence: CASSLGESWDRIF. In nucleotides, the CDR3 is TGTGCCAGCAGCTTAGGAGAATCTTGGGACAGGATCTTC. The V call is TRBV5-6, the J call TRBJ2-7, with 8 bases matching TRBD1. The germline gives CDR1 SGHDT, CDR2 YYEEEE. The CDR3 spans 13 residues.

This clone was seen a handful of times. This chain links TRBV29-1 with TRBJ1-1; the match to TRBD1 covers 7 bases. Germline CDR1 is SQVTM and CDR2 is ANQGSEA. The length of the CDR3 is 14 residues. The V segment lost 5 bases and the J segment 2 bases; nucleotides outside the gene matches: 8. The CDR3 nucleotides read TGCAGCGTTACGACGACAGGGTCAAACACTGAAGCTTTCTTT. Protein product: CSVTTTGSNTEAFF.

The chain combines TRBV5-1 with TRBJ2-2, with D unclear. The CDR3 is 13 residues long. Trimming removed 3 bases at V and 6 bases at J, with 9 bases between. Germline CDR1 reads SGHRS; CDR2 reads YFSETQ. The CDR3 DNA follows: TGCGCCAGCAGCTCGGCCCTGTCCGGGGAGCTGTTTTTT. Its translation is CASSSALSGELFF.

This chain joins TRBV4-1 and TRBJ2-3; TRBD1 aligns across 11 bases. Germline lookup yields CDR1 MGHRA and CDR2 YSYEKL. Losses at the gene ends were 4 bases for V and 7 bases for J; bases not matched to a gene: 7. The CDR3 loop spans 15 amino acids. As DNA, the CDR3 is TGCGCCAGCAGCCTGAGGACAGGGGGCGAATATACGCAGTATTTT. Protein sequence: CASSLRTGGEYTQYF.

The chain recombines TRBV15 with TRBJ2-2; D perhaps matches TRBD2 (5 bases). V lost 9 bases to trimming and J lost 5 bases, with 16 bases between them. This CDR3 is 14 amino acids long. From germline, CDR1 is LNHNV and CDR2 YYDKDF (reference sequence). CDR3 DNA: TGTGCCACAAAAGACCGGGAAGATACCGGGGAGCTGTTTTTT. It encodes CATKDREDTGELFF.

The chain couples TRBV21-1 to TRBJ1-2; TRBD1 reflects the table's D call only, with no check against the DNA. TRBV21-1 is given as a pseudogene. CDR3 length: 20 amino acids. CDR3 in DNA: TGTGCCAGCAGCAAAGAGTGGGGAGGGGGACAGGGGACTAATAACTATGGCTACACCTTC. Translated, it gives CASSKEWGGGQGTNNYGYTF.

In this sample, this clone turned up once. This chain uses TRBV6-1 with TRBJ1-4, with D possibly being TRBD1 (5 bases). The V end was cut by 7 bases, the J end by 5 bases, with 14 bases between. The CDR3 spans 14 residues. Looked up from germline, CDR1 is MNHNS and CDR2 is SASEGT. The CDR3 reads CASKEGSWNEKLFF. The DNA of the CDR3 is TGTGCCAGCAAAGAGGGGTCGTGGAATGAAAAACTGTTTTTT.

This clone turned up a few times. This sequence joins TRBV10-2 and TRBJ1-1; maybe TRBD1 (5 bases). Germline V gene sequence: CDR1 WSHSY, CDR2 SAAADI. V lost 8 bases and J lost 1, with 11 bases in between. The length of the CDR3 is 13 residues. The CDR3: CASSRGTNTEAFF. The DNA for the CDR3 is TGCGCCAGCTCTCGGGGGACGAACACTGAAGCTTTCTTT.

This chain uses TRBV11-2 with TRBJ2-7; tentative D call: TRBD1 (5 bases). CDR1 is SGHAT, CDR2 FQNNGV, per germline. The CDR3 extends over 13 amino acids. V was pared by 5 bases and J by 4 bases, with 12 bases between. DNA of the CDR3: TGTGCCAGCAGCCGCAGGGTTAATTACGAGCAGTACTTC. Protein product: CASSRRVNYEQYF.

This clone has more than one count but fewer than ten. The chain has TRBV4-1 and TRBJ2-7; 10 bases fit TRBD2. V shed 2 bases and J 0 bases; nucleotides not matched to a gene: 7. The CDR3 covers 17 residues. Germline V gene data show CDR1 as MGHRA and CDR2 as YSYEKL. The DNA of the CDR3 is TGCGCCAGCAGCCAATATTTAGCGGGAGGTGTCTCCTACGAGCAGTACTTC. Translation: CASSQYLAGGVSYEQYF.

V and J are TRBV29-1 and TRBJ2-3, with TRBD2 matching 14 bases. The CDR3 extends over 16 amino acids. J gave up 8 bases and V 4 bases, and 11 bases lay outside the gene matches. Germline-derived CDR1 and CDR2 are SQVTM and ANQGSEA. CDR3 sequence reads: CSVVVRLAGGPSTQYF. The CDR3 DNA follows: TGCAGCGTTGTAGTACGACTAGCGGGGGGGCCAAGTACGCAGTATTTT.

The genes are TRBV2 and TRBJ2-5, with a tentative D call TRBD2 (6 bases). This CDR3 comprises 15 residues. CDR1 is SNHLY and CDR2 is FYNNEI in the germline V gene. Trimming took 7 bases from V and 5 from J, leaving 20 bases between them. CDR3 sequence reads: CASTAGYDSMETQYF. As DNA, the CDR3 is TGTGCCAGCACGGCGGGGTACGATTCTATGGAGACCCAGTACTTC.

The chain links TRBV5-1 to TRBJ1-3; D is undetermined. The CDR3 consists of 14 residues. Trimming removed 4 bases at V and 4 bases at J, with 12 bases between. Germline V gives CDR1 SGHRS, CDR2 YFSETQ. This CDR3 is CASSPDAGGNTIYF. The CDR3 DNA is TGCGCCAGCAGCCCGGACGCAGGAGGAAACACCATATATTTT.

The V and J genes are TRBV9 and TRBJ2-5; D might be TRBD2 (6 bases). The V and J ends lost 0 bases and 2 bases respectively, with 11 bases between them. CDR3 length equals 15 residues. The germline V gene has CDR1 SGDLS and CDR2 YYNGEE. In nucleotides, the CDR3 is TGTGCCAGCAGCGTAGATAGCGGAGGGCAAGAGACCCAGTACTTC. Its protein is CASSVDSGGQETQYF.

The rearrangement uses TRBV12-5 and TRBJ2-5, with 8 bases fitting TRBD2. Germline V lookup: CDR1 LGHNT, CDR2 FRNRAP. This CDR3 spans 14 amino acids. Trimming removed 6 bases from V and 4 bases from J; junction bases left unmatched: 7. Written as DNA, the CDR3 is TGTGCTAGTGGCCTTAGTCGGGGGGGAGAGACCCAGTACTTC. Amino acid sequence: CASGLSRGGETQYF.

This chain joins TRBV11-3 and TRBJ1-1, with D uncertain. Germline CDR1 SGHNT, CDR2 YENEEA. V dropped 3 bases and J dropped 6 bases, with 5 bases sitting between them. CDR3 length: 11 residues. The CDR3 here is CASSFKAEAFF. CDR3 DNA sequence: TGTGCCAGCAGCTTCAAAGCTGAAGCTTTCTTT.